These 6 T cell receptor beta chains share one sample of origin, sequenced in a study of blood T cells in healthy people across ages. The second PCR ran about 6 to 11 cycles with a sample-barcoded 5' primer and J-beta primers. TCRdb itself ran the 5' RACE reads through MiXCR, one entry per CDR3 protein. Among 550,000 to 700,000 distinct CDR3 sequences, approximately 30% were seen once, and the ten largest hold approximately 18%. Sequences were obtained from blood. These receptors were collected from a woman aged 70-85 years in good health.

This clonotype was observed a handful of times. The chain links TRBV7-2 to TRBJ2-1; 9 bases fit TRBD2. Germline V gene sequence: CDR1 SGHTA, CDR2 FQGNSA. CDR3 size: 17 residues. J was trimmed by 4 bases and V by 0 bases; bases with no gene match: 7. CDR3 sequence (DNA): TGTGCCAGCAGCTTAGCTAGTAGCGGGGGTATGTACAATGAGCAGTTCTTC. Translating it yields CASSLASSGGMYNEQFF.

The chain joins TRBV6-2 or TRBV6-3 to TRBJ2-1; 7 nucleotides agree with TRBD2. The better agreement between TRBJ2-7 and the DNA end casts doubt on the J call. Germline V gives CDR1 MNHEY, CDR2 SVGEGT. This CDR3 spans 16 amino acids. The CDR3 protein is CASSYPRGTIEYEQYF. The CDR3 DNA sequence: TGTGCCAGCAGTTACCCGCGGGGGACGATTGAGTACGAGCAGTACTTC.

This clonotype was recorded only once. The chain recombines TRBV20-1 with TRBJ2-5; D is undetermined. CDR3 size: 14 residues. The V end was cut by 3 bases, the J end by 1 base, with 12 bases between. Looked up from germline, CDR1 is DFQATT and CDR2 is SNEGSKA (reference sequence). The CDR3 protein is CSASLGISQETQYF. CDR3 DNA: TGCAGTGCTAGTCTCGGAATATCCCAAGAGACCCAGTACTTC.

V and J are TRBV5-1 and TRBJ2-1, with D possibly being TRBD2 (5 bases). V was shortened by 7 bases and J by 9 bases, with 17 bases between the two germline ends. Germline V gene data show CDR1 as SGHRS and CDR2 as YFSETQ. The CDR3 totals 13 residues. In DNA, the CDR3 is TGCGCCAGCGGGAGACTGGGAGAGGGTGAGCAGTTCTTC. Its translation: CASGRLGEGEQFF.

This clonotype was seen a few times. This CDR3 is CASSESDGGSQPQHF. The DNA of the CDR3 is TGTGCCAGCAGTGAATCCGACGGCGGCAGTCAGCCCCAGCATTTT. The chain couples TRBV25-1 to TRBJ1-5; D is ambiguous. Germline CDR1 MGHDK, CDR2 SYGVNS. V lost 1 base to trimming and J lost 6 bases, with 13 bases between them. This CDR3 is 15 amino acids long.

The rearrangement links TRBV20-1 to TRBJ2-5; D may be TRBD2 (6 bases). The ends were cut back, 6 bases at V and 3 bases at J, with 11 bases in the middle. This CDR3 contains 12 residues. Per germline, CDR1 DFQATT and CDR2 SNEGSKA (reference sequence). The CDR3 sequence: CSAWGEEETQYF. The CDR3 region has the DNA TGCAGTGCATGGGGGGAGGAAGAGACCCAGTACTTC.